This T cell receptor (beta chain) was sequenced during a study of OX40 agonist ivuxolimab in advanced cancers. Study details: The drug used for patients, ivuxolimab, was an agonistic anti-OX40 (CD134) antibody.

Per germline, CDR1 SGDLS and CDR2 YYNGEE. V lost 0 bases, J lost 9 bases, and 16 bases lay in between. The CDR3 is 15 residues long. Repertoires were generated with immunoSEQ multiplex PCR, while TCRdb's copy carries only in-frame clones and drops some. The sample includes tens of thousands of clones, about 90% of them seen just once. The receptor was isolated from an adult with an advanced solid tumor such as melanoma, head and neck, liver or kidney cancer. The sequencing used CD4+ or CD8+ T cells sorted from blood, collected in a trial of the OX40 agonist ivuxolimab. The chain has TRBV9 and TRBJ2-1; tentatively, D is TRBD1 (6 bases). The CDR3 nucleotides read TGTGCCAGCAGCGTAGTAGTTGCGGAAGGGGGTGAGCAGTTCTTC. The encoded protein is CASSVVVAEGGEQFF.